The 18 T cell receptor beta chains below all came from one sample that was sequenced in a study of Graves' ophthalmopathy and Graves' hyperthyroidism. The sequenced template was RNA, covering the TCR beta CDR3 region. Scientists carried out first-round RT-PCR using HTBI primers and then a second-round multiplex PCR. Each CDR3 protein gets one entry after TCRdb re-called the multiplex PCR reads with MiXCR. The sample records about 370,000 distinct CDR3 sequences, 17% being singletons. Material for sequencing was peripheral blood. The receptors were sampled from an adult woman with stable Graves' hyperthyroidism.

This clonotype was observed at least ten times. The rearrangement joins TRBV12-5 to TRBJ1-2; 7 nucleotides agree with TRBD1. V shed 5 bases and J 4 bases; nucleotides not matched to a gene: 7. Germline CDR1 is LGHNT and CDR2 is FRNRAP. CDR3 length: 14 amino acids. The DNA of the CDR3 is TGTGCTAGTGGTAGTCCCGGGACAGCCTATGGCTACACCTTC. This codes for CASGSPGTAYGYTF.

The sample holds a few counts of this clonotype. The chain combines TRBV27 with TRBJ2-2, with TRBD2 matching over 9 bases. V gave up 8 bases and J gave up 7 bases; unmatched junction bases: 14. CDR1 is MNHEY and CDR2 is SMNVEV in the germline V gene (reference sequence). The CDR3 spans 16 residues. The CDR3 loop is CASGPPGLAIVGELFF. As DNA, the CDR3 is TGTGCCAGCGGCCCTCCGGGACTAGCTATCGTCGGGGAGCTGTTTTTT.

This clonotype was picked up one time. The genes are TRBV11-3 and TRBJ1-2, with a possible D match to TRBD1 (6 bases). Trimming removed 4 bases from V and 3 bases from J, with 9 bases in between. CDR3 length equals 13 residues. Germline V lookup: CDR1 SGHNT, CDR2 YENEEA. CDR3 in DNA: TGTGCCAGCAGCTCTTACAGGGACTATGGCTACACCTTC. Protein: CASSSYRDYGYTF.

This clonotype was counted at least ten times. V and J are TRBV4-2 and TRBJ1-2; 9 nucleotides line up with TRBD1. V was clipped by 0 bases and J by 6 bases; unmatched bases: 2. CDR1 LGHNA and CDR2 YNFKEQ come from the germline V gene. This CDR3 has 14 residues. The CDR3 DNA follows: TGTGCCAGCAGCCAAGAGGGACAGGGAGATGGCTACACCTTC. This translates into CASSQEGQGDGYTF.

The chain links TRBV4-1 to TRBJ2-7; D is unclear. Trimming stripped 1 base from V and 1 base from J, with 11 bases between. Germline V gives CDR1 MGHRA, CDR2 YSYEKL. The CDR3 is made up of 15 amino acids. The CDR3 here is CASSQGGDTSYEQYF. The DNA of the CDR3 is TGCGCCAGCAGCCAAGGAGGAGACACTTCCTACGAGCAGTACTTC.

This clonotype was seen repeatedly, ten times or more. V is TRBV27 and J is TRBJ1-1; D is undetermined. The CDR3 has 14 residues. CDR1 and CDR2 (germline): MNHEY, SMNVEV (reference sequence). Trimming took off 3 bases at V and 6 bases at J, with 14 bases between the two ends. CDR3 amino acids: CASSLSIGVAEAFF. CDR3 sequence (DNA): TGTGCCAGCAGTTTGTCGATTGGGGTCGCTGAAGCTTTCTTT.

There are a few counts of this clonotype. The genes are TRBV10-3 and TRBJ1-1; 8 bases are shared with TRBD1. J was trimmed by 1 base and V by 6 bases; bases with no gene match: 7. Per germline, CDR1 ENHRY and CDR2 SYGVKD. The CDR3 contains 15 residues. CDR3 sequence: CAIREFDRGNTEAFF. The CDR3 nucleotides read TGTGCCATCAGGGAATTCGACAGGGGGAACACTGAAGCTTTCTTT.

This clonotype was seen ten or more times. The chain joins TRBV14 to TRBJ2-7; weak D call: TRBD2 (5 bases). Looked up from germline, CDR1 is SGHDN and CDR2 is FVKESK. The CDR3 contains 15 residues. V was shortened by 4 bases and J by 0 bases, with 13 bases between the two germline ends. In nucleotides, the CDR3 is TGTGCCAGCAGCCTCGCGCTAGCTGGCTCCTACGAGCAGTACTTC. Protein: CASSLALAGSYEQYF.

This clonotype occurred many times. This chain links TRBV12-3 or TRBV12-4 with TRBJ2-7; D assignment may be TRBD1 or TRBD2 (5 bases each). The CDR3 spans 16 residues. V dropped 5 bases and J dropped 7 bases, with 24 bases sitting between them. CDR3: CASSPREHPQGEEQYF. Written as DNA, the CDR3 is TGTGCCAGCAGTCCCCGGGAACATCCCCAGGGTGAAGAGCAGTACTTC.

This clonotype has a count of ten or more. For the CDR3, the DNA is TGTGCCAGCAGCTGGATGACAGGGGGCATAGAGACCCAGTACTTC. It is translated as CASSWMTGGIETQYF. The rearrangement uses TRBV7-9 and TRBJ2-5, with 10 bases matching TRBD1. Germline loops: CDR1 SEHNR, CDR2 FQNEAQ (reference sequence). The ends lost 4 bases at V and 4 bases at J; junction bases unmatched: 6. The CDR3 covers 15 residues.

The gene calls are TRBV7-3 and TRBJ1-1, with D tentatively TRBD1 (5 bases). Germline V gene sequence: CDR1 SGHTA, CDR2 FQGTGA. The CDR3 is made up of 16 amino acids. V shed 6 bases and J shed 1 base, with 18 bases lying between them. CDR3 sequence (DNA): TGTGCCAGCAGTCGGGGACGACAAGAGTGGAACACTGAAGCTTTCTTT. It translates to CASSRGRQEWNTEAFF.

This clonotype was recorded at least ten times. CDR3 sequence: CASSWTGDYEQYF. CDR3 nucleotides: TGCGCCAGCAGCTGGACAGGGGACTACGAGCAGTACTTC. This chain connects TRBV5-1 to TRBJ2-7; 9 nucleotides match TRBD1. The trim removed 3 bases at V and 3 bases at J, leaving 1 base unmatched. CDR1 and CDR2 from the germline V gene are SGHRS and YFSETQ. This CDR3 region has 13 residues.

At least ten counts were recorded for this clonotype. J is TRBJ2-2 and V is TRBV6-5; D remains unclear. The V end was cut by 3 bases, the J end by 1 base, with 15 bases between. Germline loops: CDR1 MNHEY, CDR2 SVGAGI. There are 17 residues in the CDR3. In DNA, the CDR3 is TGTGCCAGCAGTTATTCACGGTCCCACCTGAACACCGGGGAGCTGTTTTTT. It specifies CASSYSRSHLNTGELFF.

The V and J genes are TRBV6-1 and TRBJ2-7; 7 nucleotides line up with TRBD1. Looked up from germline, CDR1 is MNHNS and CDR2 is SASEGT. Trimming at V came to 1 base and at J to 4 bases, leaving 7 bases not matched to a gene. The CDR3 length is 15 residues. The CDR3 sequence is CASSEGIGTVYEQYF. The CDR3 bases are TGTGCCAGCAGTGAAGGGATTGGGACAGTATACGAGCAGTACTTC.

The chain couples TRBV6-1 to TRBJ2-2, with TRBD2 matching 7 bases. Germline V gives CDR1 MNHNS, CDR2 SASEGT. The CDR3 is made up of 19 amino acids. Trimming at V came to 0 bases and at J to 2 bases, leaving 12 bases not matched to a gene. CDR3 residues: CASSEAEGAGVGNTGELFF. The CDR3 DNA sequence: TGTGCCAGCAGTGAAGCGGAGGGTGCGGGAGTGGGTAACACCGGGGAGCTGTTTTTT.

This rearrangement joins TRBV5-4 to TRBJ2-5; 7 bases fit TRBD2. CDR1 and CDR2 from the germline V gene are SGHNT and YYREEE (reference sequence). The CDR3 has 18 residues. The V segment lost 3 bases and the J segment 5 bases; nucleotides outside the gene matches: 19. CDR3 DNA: TGTGCCAGCAGCTGGGAAGGGTTCGGGCGGGAGAAGGGGGAGACCCAGTACTTC. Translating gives CASSWEGFGREKGETQYF.

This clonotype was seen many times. This chain's CDR3 is CASSPYEGPNTGELFF. The CDR3 DNA is TGTGCCAGTAGCCCTTATGAGGGACCGAACACCGGGGAGCTGTTTTTT. This chain uses TRBV19 with TRBJ2-2, with D perhaps matching TRBD1 or TRBD2 (5 bases each). This CDR3 has 16 residues. V lost 6 bases and J lost 0, with 14 bases in between. Germline V gives CDR1 LNHDA, CDR2 SQIVND (reference sequence).

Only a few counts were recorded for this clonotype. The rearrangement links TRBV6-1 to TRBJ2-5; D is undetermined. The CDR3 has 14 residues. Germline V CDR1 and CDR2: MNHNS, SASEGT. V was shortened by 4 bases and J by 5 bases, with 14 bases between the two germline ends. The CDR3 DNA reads TGTGCCAGCAGTGTCACGGTCTCGGAGGAGACCCAGTACTTC. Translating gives CASSVTVSEETQYF.